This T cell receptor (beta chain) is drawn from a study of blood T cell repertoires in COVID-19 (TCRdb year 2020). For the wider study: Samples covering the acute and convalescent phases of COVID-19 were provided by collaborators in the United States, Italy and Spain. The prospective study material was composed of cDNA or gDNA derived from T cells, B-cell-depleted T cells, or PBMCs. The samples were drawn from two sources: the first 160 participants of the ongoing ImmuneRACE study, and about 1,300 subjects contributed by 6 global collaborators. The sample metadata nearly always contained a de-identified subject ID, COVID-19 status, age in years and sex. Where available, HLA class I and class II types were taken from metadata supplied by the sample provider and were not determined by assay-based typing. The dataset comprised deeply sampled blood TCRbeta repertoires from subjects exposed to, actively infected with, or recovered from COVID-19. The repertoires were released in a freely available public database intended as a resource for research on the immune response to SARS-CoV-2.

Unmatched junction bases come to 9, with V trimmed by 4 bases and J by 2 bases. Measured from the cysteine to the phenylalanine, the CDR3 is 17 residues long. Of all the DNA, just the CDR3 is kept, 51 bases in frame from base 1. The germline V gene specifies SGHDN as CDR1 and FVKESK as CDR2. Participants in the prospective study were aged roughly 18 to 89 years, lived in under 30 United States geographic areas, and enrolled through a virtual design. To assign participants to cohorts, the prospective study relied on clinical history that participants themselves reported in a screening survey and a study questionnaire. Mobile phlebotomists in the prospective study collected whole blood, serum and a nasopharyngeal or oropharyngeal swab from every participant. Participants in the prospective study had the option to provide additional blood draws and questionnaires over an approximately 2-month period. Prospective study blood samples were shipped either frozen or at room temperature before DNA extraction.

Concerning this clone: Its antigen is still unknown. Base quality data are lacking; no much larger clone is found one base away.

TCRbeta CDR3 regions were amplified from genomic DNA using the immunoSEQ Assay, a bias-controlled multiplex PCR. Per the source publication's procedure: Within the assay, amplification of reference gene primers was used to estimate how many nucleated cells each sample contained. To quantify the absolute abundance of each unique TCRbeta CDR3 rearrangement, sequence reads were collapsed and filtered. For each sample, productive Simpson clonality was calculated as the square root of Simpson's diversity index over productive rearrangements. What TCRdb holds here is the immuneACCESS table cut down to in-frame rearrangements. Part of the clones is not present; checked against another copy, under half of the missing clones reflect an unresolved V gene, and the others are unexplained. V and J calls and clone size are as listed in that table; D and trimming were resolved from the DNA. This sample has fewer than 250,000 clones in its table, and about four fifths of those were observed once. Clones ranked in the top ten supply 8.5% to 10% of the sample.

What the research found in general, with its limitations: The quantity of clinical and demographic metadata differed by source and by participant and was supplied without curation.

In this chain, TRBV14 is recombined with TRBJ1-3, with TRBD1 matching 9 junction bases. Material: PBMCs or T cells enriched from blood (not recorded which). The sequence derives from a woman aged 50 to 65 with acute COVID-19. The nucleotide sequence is TGTGCCAGCAGCCCGAGACAGGGGGACCTCCCTGGAAACACCATATATTTT. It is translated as CASSPRQGDLPGNTIYF.